A single sample is the source of the 23 T cell receptor beta chains below, sequenced in a study of CD8+CD57+ T cells in acquired aplastic anemia. The authors sequenced patients whose flow cytometry had shown CD8+CD57+ cell expansion. Genomic DNA was employed as the template in profiling TCR beta VDJ and CDR3. TCRdb itself ran the reads through MiXCR, one entry per CDR3 protein. This sample carries under 200,000 distinct CDR3 sequences, 40% to 50% of them seen once, and the ten largest clones take 9.7%. The material sequenced was sorted CD4+, CD8+, or CD8+CD57+ T cells (not recorded which) from PBMCs. The receptors come from a human donor with aplastic anemia.

This clonotype showed up just a few times. The rearrangement uses TRBV2 and TRBJ2-7; D remains ambiguous. The V gene lost 4 bases and the J gene lost 4 bases, with 8 bases spanning the gap. Germline assignment: CDR1 SNHLY and CDR2 FYNNEI. The CDR3 has 12 residues. The CDR3 loop reads CASSVGGYEQYF. The CDR3 region has the DNA TGTGCCAGCAGTGTGGGTGGATACGAGCAGTACTTC.

The V gene is TRBV5-4, the J gene TRBJ2-7; 9 bases fit TRBD1. The ends lost 3 bases at V and 5 bases at J; junction bases unmatched: 12. CDR3 length: 16 residues. Germline V lookup: CDR1 SGHNT, CDR2 YYREEE (reference sequence). The CDR3: CASSSTGTGYPHEQYF. The CDR3 region has the DNA TGTGCCAGCAGCTCCACCGGGACAGGGTACCCCCACGAGCAGTACTTC.

This clonotype has only a few counts. The CDR3 DNA is TGCAGTGCTGCCGGGACAGGGAGTGCAGATACGCAGTATTTT. Its protein is CSAAGTGSADTQYF. V is TRBV20-1 and J is TRBJ2-3; 9 positions agree with TRBD1. The CDR3 runs to 14 residues. The germline gives CDR1 DFQATT, CDR2 SNEGSKA (reference sequence). The J segment lost 4 bases and the V segment lost 5 bases, leaving 7 bases of the junction unmatched.

The chain recombines TRBV10-1 with TRBJ1-1; D may be TRBD1 (5 bases). Trimming removed 6 bases at V and 4 bases at J, with 9 bases between. The CDR3 covers 12 residues. Germline values: CDR1 WNHNN, CDR2 SYGVQD (reference sequence). The CDR3 sequence: CASRPRGTEAFF. The CDR3 nucleotides read TGCGCCAGCAGGCCGAGGGGCACTGAAGCTTTCTTT.

There are many counts of this clonotype. CDR3 in DNA: TGTGCCAGCATCCGTCGGGTGGGCACAGATACGCAGTATTTT. Translation: CASIRRVGTDTQYF. The chain combines TRBV27 with TRBJ2-3; D remains ambiguous. Trimming stripped 7 bases from V and 1 base from J, with 12 bases between. The CDR3 length is 14 residues. Germline CDR1 is MNHEY and CDR2 is SMNVEV (reference sequence).

The J gene is TRBJ2-3, the V gene TRBV7-2, with D hard to call. Per germline, CDR1 SGHTA and CDR2 FQGNSA. With 0 bases removed from V and 2 bases from J, the gap between germline ends came to 18 bases. The CDR3 has 18 amino acids. CDR3 nucleotide sequence: TGTGCCAGCAGCTTAGCGCCTGGGCGGAAGGACCTCACAGATACGCAGTATTTT. Protein: CASSLAPGRKDLTDTQYF.

This clonotype occurred many times. V gene TRBV6-1 combines with J gene TRBJ2-1; D not resolved. This CDR3 is 16 amino acids long. The V end lost 1 base, the J end lost 0 bases, and 10 bases lay between the germline ends. Germline CDR1 MNHNS, CDR2 SASEGT. CDR3 sequence: CASSEVWPTSYNEQFF. In DNA form, the CDR3 reads TGTGCCAGCAGTGAAGTTTGGCCAACCTCCTACAATGAGCAGTTCTTC.

In regard to this clonotype: A much larger clone lies one base from this, so it may be a read error. The V gene is TRBV6-5, the J gene TRBJ2-7; 8 nucleotides align to TRBD1. This CDR3 contains 15 residues. The junction had 8 bases not matched to a gene; V was cut back by 4 bases and J by 3 bases. Germline CDR1 reads MNHEY; CDR2 reads SVGAGI. CDR3: CASSSSRTGRYEQYF. In nucleotides, the CDR3 is TGTGCCAGCAGTTCATCCAGGACAGGGCGCTACGAGCAGTACTTC.

In regard to this clonotype: Germline and junction disagree at one end, which may indicate a read error. The rearrangement uses TRBV20-1 and TRBJ2-3, with 13 nucleotides matching TRBD2. From germline, CDR1 is DFQATT and CDR2 SNEGSKA (reference sequence). This CDR3 is 15 amino acids long. The CDR3 DNA is TGCAGTGCTATTTGGACTAGCGGGAGCACAGACACGCAGTATTTT. As protein: CSAIWTSGSTDTQYF.

This clonotype came up many times. The V and J genes are TRBV9 and TRBJ2-3; tentative D call: TRBD2 (5 bases). CDR3 length: 15 amino acids. Germline values: CDR1 SGDLS, CDR2 YYNGEE. The V end lost 2 bases, the J end lost 2 bases, and 12 bases lay between the germline ends. CDR3: CASSVGGLPTDTQYF. CDR3 nucleotides: TGTGCCAGCAGCGTGGGTGGACTTCCCACAGATACGCAGTATTTT. Filled out from reference TRBV9 and TRBJ2-3, the complete variable domain reads DSGVTQTPKHLITATGQRVTLRCSPRSGDLSVYWYQQSLDQGLQFLIQYYNGEERAKGNILERFSAQQFPDLHSELNLSSLELGDSALYFCASSVGGLPTDTQYFGPGTRLTVL.

CDR3 protein: CSARVGGGVGNQPQHF. CDR3 nucleotides: TGCAGTGCTAGGGTTGGGGGGGGAGTTGGCAATCAGCCCCAGCATTTT. The chain links TRBV20-1 to TRBJ1-5, with D tentatively TRBD1 (5 bases). The CDR3 is made up of 16 amino acids. The V end was cut by 3 bases, the J end by 2 bases, with 17 bases between. Looked up from germline, CDR1 is DFQATT and CDR2 is SNEGSKA (reference sequence).

The rearrangement links TRBV20-1 to TRBJ2-7; TRBD2 is a possible D gene (5 bases). With 1 base removed from V and 5 bases from J, the gap between germline ends came to 6 bases. This CDR3 spans 11 amino acids. CDR1 and CDR2 (germline): DFQATT, SNEGSKA (reference sequence). This CDR3 reads CSARVGNEQYF. In DNA form, the CDR3 reads TGCAGTGCTAGAGTCGGGAACGAGCAGTACTTC.

This clonotype was seen only a few times. The rearrangement joins TRBV6-1 to TRBJ1-2; D uncertain. This CDR3 is built from 10 residues. Germline CDR1 MNHNS, CDR2 SASEGT. V was trimmed by 2 bases and J by 5 bases, leaving 0 bases between them. This CDR3 is CASSEYGYTF. In DNA form, the CDR3 reads TGTGCCAGCAGTGAATATGGCTACACCTTC.

As concerns this clonotype: The conserved closing phenylalanine or tryptophan is absent in this CDR3, likely reflecting a read error. V gene TRBV25-1 combines with J gene TRBJ1-2; D ambiguous. Trimming left V 9 bases short and J 4 bases short, with 21 bases between. Germline CDR1 and CDR2: MGHDK and SYGVNS. The CDR3 is 15 residues long. CDR3 DNA: TGTGCCAGTTCTAACCCGGGGAGCCCGCGCTATGGCTACACCCTC. Its translation: CASSNPGSPRYGYTL.

This clonotype was observed a few times. CDR3 sequence: CASSEWDSNSPLHF. The CDR3 nucleotides are TGTGCCAGCAGTGAATGGGACAGCAATTCACCCCTCCACTTT. The chain combines TRBV25-1 with TRBJ1-6; 7 positions match TRBD1. The length of the CDR3 is 14 residues. Trimming removed 1 base from V and 7 bases from J; junction bases left unmatched: 1. Germline CDR1 and CDR2: MGHDK and SYGVNS.

This clonotype was observed a few times. J is TRBJ1-1 and V is TRBV30; D is possibly TRBD1 (5 bases). This CDR3 comprises 13 residues. Germline V gene data show CDR1 as GTSNPN and CDR2 as SVGIG (reference sequence). V lost 5 bases and J lost 4, with 14 bases in between. CDR3 region: CAWFSPGTTEAFF. The CDR3 DNA reads TGTGCCTGGTTCTCACCCGGGACCACTGAAGCTTTCTTT.

The chain carries TRBV24-1 and TRBJ2-3; 9 bases are shared with TRBD1. V trimming: 9 bases; J trimming: 1 base; junction bases outside the gene matches: 4. CDR1 and CDR2 from the germline V gene are KGHDR and SFDVKD. CDR3 size: 14 residues. The CDR3: CATQDRGRTDTQYF. In DNA form, the CDR3 reads TGTGCCACCCAGGACAGGGGCCGCACAGATACGCAGTATTTT.

The rearrangement links TRBV25-1 to TRBJ2-1; 12 bases match TRBD2. CDR3 size: 16 residues. V shed 3 bases and J 7 bases; nucleotides not matched to a gene: 7. The germline V gene has CDR1 MGHDK and CDR2 SYGVNS. CDR3 sequence (DNA): TGTGCCAGCAGTGATCGGTCTAGCGGGAGGGTTAATGAGCAGTTCTTC. This codes for CASSDRSSGRVNEQFF.

A few counts support this clonotype. The chain uses TRBV18 and TRBJ2-3, with 11 bases that match TRBD2. Unmatched junction bases numbered 3, after V lost 4 bases and J lost 3 bases. Germline lookup yields CDR1 KGHSH and CDR2 LQKENI. The CDR3 is 15 residues long. The CDR3 sequence is CASSQLAGETDTQYF. The CDR3 DNA follows: TGTGCCAGCTCACAACTAGCGGGAGAGACAGATACGCAGTATTTT.

The V gene is TRBV5-6, the J gene TRBJ2-3; D is ambiguous. The CDR3 length is 14 residues. Germline V gene data show CDR1 as SGHDT and CDR2 as YYEEEE. Trimming took 3 bases from V and 1 from J, leaving 9 bases between them. The chain's CDR3 is CASSSRTRTDTQYF. In nucleotides, the CDR3 is TGTGCCAGCAGCTCCAGGACCCGCACAGATACGCAGTATTTT.

This clonotype was detected many times. The V call is TRBV29-1, the J call TRBJ2-1; D not resolved. The CDR3 runs to 14 residues. Germline CDR1 reads SQVTM; CDR2 reads ANQGSEA. V was shortened by 0 bases and J by 7 bases, with 13 bases between the two germline ends. CDR3 residues: CSVEDLYGRNEQFF. The CDR3 DNA reads TGCAGCGTTGAAGATCTGTACGGTCGGAATGAGCAGTTCTTC.

The V and J genes are TRBV7-9 and TRBJ2-5, with D possibly TRBD1 on 6 matching bases. The V end was cut by 1 base, the J end by 1 base, with 10 bases between. The germline gives CDR1 SEHNR, CDR2 FQNEAQ (reference sequence). There are 15 residues in the CDR3. The CDR3 DNA sequence: TGTGCCAGCAGCTTAGAGAGGACAGCCCAAGAGACCCAGTACTTC. Translated, it gives CASSLERTAQETQYF.

The CDR3 sequence is CATSGSGTGARNEQFF. CDR3 sequence (DNA): TGTGCCACCAGTGGCTCCGGGACAGGGGCCCGAAATGAGCAGTTCTTC. The chain uses TRBV24-1 and TRBJ2-1, with 10 bases fitting TRBD1. Germline V lookup: CDR1 KGHDR, CDR2 SFDVKD. The CDR3 contains 16 residues. V shed 5 bases, J shed 7 bases, and the junction held 10 bases outside the gene matches.